Below are 21 T cell receptor beta chains sequenced from a single sample in a study of T cell responses to AZD1222 COVID-19 vaccine. The table came from immunoSEQ multiplex PCR; TCRdb's copy has only in-frame clones and leaves some out. The sample records 90,000 to 140,000 clones, 85% to 90% being singletons. The sequences come from peripheral blood, collected on day 0 of AZD1222 vaccination. Receptors originate from an adult in good health.

This clone was seen just once. V is TRBV18 and J is TRBJ2-7; the D gene is possibly TRBD1 (5 bases). V lost 3 bases and J lost 3, with 9 bases in between. The CDR3 extends over 13 amino acids. Germline CDR1 is KGHSH and CDR2 is LQKENI. For the CDR3, the DNA is TGTGCCAGCTCACCCAGGGTGGACTACGAGCAGTACTTC. It is translated as CASSPRVDYEQYF.

V gene TRBV15 combines with J gene TRBJ1-1; no firm D call. This CDR3 is 12 amino acids long. CDR1 and CDR2 from the germline V gene are LNHNV and YYDKDF (reference sequence). Trimming left V 0 bases short and J 5 bases short, with 4 bases between. The CDR3 region is CATSRDVTEAFF. In DNA form, the CDR3 reads TGTGCCACCAGCAGAGATGTGACTGAAGCTTTCTTT. Filled out from reference TRBV15 and TRBJ1-1, the complete variable domain reads DAMVIQNPRYQVTQFGKPVTLSCSQTLNHNVMYWYQQKSSQAPKLLFHYYDKDFNNEADTPDNFQSRRPNTSFCFLDIRSPGLGDTAMYLCATSRDVTEAFFGQGTRLTVV.

The genes are TRBV7-2 and TRBJ1-1, with D perhaps TRBD1 (6 bases). The CDR3 covers 14 residues. Germline V lookup: CDR1 SGHTA, CDR2 FQGNSA. V was pared by 6 bases and J by 5 bases, with 16 bases between. CDR3 in DNA: TGTGCCAGCAGAGACAGGACCCGGGGGACTGAAGCTTTCTTT. This gives the protein CASRDRTRGTEAFF.

The chain uses TRBV4-1 and TRBJ2-7; D remains unclear. The CDR3 runs to 18 residues. Trimming left V 3 bases short and J 2 bases short, with 23 bases between. Germline lookup yields CDR1 MGHRA and CDR2 YSYEKL. This CDR3 is CASSQDETQEFSPYEQYF. The CDR3 DNA reads TGCGCCAGCAGCCAGGACGAAACCCAAGAATTTTCCCCCTACGAGCAGTACTTC.

V gene TRBV21-1 combines with J gene TRBJ2-1; TRBD1, the table's D call, was not compared with the DNA. TRBV21-1 is described as a pseudogene. The CDR3 is 16 residues long. The CDR3 here is CASSKVGLSSYNEQFF. The CDR3 bases are TGTGCCAGCAGCAAAGTTGGGCTTAGCTCCTACAATGAGCAGTTCTTC.

The chain has TRBV5-1 and TRBJ1-1; D is possibly TRBD1 (5 bases). The V and J ends lost 2 bases and 4 bases respectively, with 12 bases between them. CDR3 size: 14 residues. Germline V gives CDR1 SGHRS, CDR2 YFSETQ. The CDR3 bases are TGCGCCAGCAGCTTCCTGGGGCACACCACTGAAGCTTTCTTT. This encodes CASSFLGHTTEAFF.

Only one count was recorded for this clone. The V and J genes are TRBV2 and TRBJ2-3; 8 bases align to TRBD2. CDR3 size: 14 residues. V shed 0 bases, J shed 9 bases, and the junction held 5 bases outside the gene matches. In germline, CDR1 is SNHLY, CDR2 FYNNEI. DNA for the CDR3: TGTGCCAGCAGTGAAGCGGGACTAGGTATGACGCAGTATTTT. Encoded protein: CASSEAGLGMTQYF.

This clone was seen a few times. The V and J genes are TRBV19 and TRBJ2-2, with D tentatively TRBD2 (5 bases). Germline V gene sequence: CDR1 LNHDA, CDR2 SQIVND (reference sequence). V was cut by 4 bases and J by 7 bases, with 13 bases left in between. CDR3 length equals 14 residues. CDR3 sequence: CASSRERINGELFF. In DNA, the CDR3 is TGTGCCAGTAGTAGGGAGAGAATTAACGGGGAGCTGTTTTTT.

This clone was recorded only once. J is TRBJ1-6 and V is TRBV27, with 8 positions matching TRBD1. Trimming at V came to 6 bases and at J to 3 bases, leaving 10 bases not matched to a gene. Per germline, CDR1 MNHEY and CDR2 SMNVEV (reference sequence). This CDR3 contains 17 residues. Here the CDR3 DNA reads TGTGCCAGCAGCCCCGACAGGGGATCCGTCTATAATTCACCCCTCCACTTT. This sequence encodes CASSPDRGSVYNSPLHF.

This clone was counted between two and nine times. The chain links TRBV5-1 to TRBJ1-2, with a tentative D call TRBD1 (6 bases). Trimming stripped 1 base from V and 8 bases from J, with 12 bases between. The CDR3 has 13 residues. CDR1 is SGHRS, CDR2 YFSETQ, per germline. CDR3 nucleotide sequence: TGCGCCAGCAGCTTGACGACAGGACAGGGCTACACCTTC. It specifies CASSLTTGQGYTF.

The chain recombines TRBV6-1 with TRBJ2-2; TRBD2 aligns across 7 bases. Per germline, CDR1 MNHNS and CDR2 SASEGT. V shed 1 base and J 6 bases; nucleotides not matched to a gene: 5. The CDR3 extends over 15 amino acids. The CDR3 region is CASSEGGGTAGELFF. Here the CDR3 DNA reads TGTGCCAGCAGTGAAGGCGGGGGTACCGCCGGGGAGCTGTTTTTT.

The chain couples TRBV19 to TRBJ1-1; no firm D call. V was pared by 1 base and J by 8 bases, with 8 bases between. The CDR3 runs to 12 residues. CDR1 is LNHDA, CDR2 SQIVND, per germline (reference sequence). CDR3 sequence (DNA): TGTGCCAGTAGTATAGGCCCATCGGAAGCTTTCTTT. This encodes CASSIGPSEAFF.

The rearrangement joins TRBV27 to TRBJ2-7; no firm D call. V gave up 5 bases and J gave up 3 bases, with 11 bases separating them. CDR1 is MNHEY, CDR2 SMNVEV, per germline (reference sequence). The CDR3 is 13 residues long. CDR3 in amino acids: CASSGIGFYEQYF. CDR3 coding DNA: TGTGCCAGCAGTGGCATCGGCTTCTACGAGCAGTACTTC.

This clone was seen just once. V gene TRBV4-2 combines with J gene TRBJ2-5; 10 nucleotides match TRBD2. CDR3 length: 16 amino acids. Germline V CDR1 and CDR2: LGHNA, YNFKEQ. V was clipped by 3 bases and J by 5 bases; unmatched bases: 9. The chain's CDR3 is CASSQRPSGSMETQYF. In DNA form, the CDR3 reads TGTGCCAGCAGCCAGAGGCCTAGCGGGAGCATGGAGACCCAGTACTTC.

The sample holds one count of this clone. V gene TRBV11-2 combines with J gene TRBJ2-1, with a tentative D call TRBD1 (6 bases). V lost 6 bases, J lost 0 bases, and 12 bases lay in between. The CDR3 is 15 residues long. The germline gives CDR1 SGHAT, CDR2 FQNNGV. CDR3 sequence (DNA): TGTGCCAGCAGTCCGGGACAAAGCTCCTACAATGAGCAGTTCTTC. Translated: CASSPGQSSYNEQFF.

The V gene is TRBV19, the J gene TRBJ2-5, with a tentative D call TRBD2 (6 bases). The CDR3 is made up of 17 amino acids. CDR1 is LNHDA, CDR2 SQIVND, per germline (reference sequence). Trimming stripped 3 bases from V and 2 bases from J, with 19 bases between. The CDR3 protein is CASSIGSIGLTQETQYF. CDR3 sequence (DNA): TGTGCCAGTAGTATCGGTTCCATCGGACTAACACAAGAGACCCAGTACTTC.

The rearrangement uses TRBV7-9 and TRBJ1-2; weak D call: TRBD1 (5 bases). Germline-derived CDR1 and CDR2 are SEHNR and FQNEAQ (reference sequence). Trimming removed 0 bases from V and 8 bases from J, with 10 bases in between. The CDR3 is 13 amino acids. In DNA, the CDR3 is TGTGCCAGCAGCTTAGCCCAGGGCTGGGGCTACACCTTC. Protein product: CASSLAQGWGYTF.

The gene calls are TRBV27 and TRBJ1-1; D remains unclear. This CDR3 spans 15 amino acids. The V gene lost 2 bases and the J gene lost 1 base, with 11 bases spanning the gap. The germline gives CDR1 MNHEY, CDR2 SMNVEV (reference sequence). CDR3 DNA: TGTGCCAGCAGTTTAGTGCCGGGCCGGAACACTGAAGCTTTCTTT. This sequence encodes CASSLVPGRNTEAFF.

The V and J genes are TRBV29-1 and TRBJ2-7; 7 bases map to TRBD1. Germline trimming cut 3 bases from V and 0 bases from J; bases unmatched to any gene: 2. The CDR3 is made up of 13 amino acids. Germline CDR1 and CDR2: SQVTM and ANQGSEA. The CDR3 sequence is CSVEDRTSYEQYF. The CDR3 coding sequence is TGCAGCGTTGAGGACAGGACCTCCTACGAGCAGTACTTC.

Turning to this clone: At one of its ends the junction is not consistent with the germline gene, which may arise from a read error. This chain connects TRBV7-2 to TRBJ2-5; D not resolved. CDR1 SGHTA and CDR2 FQGNSA come from the germline V gene. CDR3 size: 12 residues. The CDR3 DNA is TGTGCCAGCAGCTTAGACCACGAGACCCAGTACTTC. The encoded protein is CASSLDHETQYF.

V and J are TRBV7-6 and TRBJ1-1, with TRBD1 as a possible D gene (5 bases). Per the germline V gene, CDR1 is SGHVS and CDR2 is FNYEAQ. V gave up 0 bases and J gave up 0 bases, with 14 bases separating them. The CDR3 is 17 amino acids. The CDR3 loop reads CASSLAGAGPMNTEAFF. CDR3 nucleotides: TGTGCCAGCAGCTTAGCCGGGGCGGGTCCGATGAACACTGAAGCTTTCTTT.